These 8 T cell receptor beta chains were sequenced from one sample in a study of blood T cell repertoires in COVID-19. TCRdb keeps only in-frame clones here, not all; method: immunoSEQ multiplex PCR. This sample has about 190,000 clones, with approximately 90% found just once. Material for sequencing was peripheral blood. The receptors shown here come from a woman in her forties who had recovered from COVID-19.

V usage is TRBV7-2 and J usage is TRBJ1-1, with TRBD1 matching over 7 bases. This CDR3 contains 17 residues. The V and J ends lost 1 base and 2 bases, in that order; junction bases with no gene match: 10. The germline V gene encodes CDR1 SGHTA and CDR2 FQGNSA. CDR3 protein: CASSLGTGAIFNTEAFF. The CDR3 DNA reads TGTGCCAGCAGCTTAGGCACAGGGGCGATTTTTAACACTGAAGCTTTCTTT.

V and J are TRBV27 and TRBJ1-1; tentative D call: TRBD1 (6 bases). Germline CDR1 reads MNHEY; CDR2 reads SMNVEV (reference sequence). The CDR3 is made up of 12 amino acids. Trimming shortened V by 7 bases and J by 8 bases, and 14 bases separated the two germline ends. The DNA for the CDR3 is TGTGCCAGCAATACAAGGGGGGGGGAAGCTTTCTTT. This codes for CASNTRGGEAFF.

This rearrangement joins TRBV6-5 to TRBJ1-3, with D possibly being TRBD1 (6 bases). V was clipped by 7 bases and J by 7 bases, with 17 bases between them. Germline lookup yields CDR1 MNHEY and CDR2 SVGAGI. The CDR3 sequence is 14 residues long. Here the CDR3 reads CASTGQLLSNTIYF. CDR3 DNA: TGTGCCAGCACCGGACAGCTCCTGAGTAACACCATATATTTT.

The V gene is TRBV4-1, the J gene TRBJ1-1; D not certain. The CDR3 runs to 14 residues. Trimming shortened V by 5 bases and J by 4 bases, and 14 bases separated the two germline ends. Germline CDR1 is MGHRA and CDR2 is YSYEKL. CDR3 sequence (DNA): TGCGCCAGCAGCTCCCCCACTCTCGGCACTGAAGCTTTCTTT. Protein sequence: CASSSPTLGTEAFF.

The rearrangement links TRBV7-2 to TRBJ2-7, with TRBD1 as a possible D gene (5 bases). Germline V CDR1 and CDR2: SGHTA, FQGNSA. The germline V and J ends were trimmed by 4 bases and 1 base, with 11 bases remaining between them. The CDR3 has 14 residues. Written as DNA, the CDR3 is TGTGCCAGCAGCTCCGACAGTTTTTCCTACGAGCAGTACTTC. This codes for CASSSDSFSYEQYF. Looking up the rest from reference TRBV7-2 and TRBJ2-7 gives the full variable domain: GAGVSQSPSNKVTEKGKDVELRCDPISGHTALYWYRQSLGQGLEFLIYFQGNSAPDKSGLPSDRFSAERTGGSVSTLTIQRTQQEDSAVYLCASSSDSFSYEQYFGPGTRLTVT.

This chain joins TRBV6-2 or TRBV6-3 and TRBJ2-2; weak D call: TRBD1 (6 bases). Germline CDR1 and CDR2: MNHEY and SVGEGT. CDR3 size: 16 residues. Deletions cut 0 bases from V and 3 bases from J, with 11 bases between. The CDR3 region is CASSYSTGLHTGELFF. The CDR3 DNA is TGTGCCAGCAGTTACTCTACAGGGTTACACACCGGGGAGCTGTTTTTT.

This clone was seen a handful of times. V gene TRBV19 combines with J gene TRBJ2-1; tentative D call: TRBD2 (7 bases). The V gene's germline CDR1 is LNHDA and CDR2 SQIVND (reference sequence). This CDR3 is 13 amino acids long. V was shortened by 2 bases and J by 10 bases, with 12 bases between the two germline ends. The DNA of the CDR3 is TGTGCCAGTAGTATATGGGGGAGGGGGGAGCAGTTCTTC. Translation: CASSIWGRGEQFF.

V and J are TRBV27 and TRBJ1-1; perhaps TRBD1 as D (5 bases). The CDR3 is made up of 18 amino acids. V was pared by 5 bases and J by 5 bases, with 27 bases between. Per germline, CDR1 MNHEY and CDR2 SMNVEV (reference sequence). CDR3 in DNA: TGTGCCAGCAGTCCTGCCCGAAGGGGCCTACTACTTTGGACTGAAGCTTTCTTT. Its protein product is CASSPARRGLLLWTEAFF.